Given below is one T cell receptor (beta chain) in context. This sample stems from a study of CXCR3-negative and CXCR3-positive naive CD8 T cells. Across the study: The total count of TRB reads reached 110 million to 150 million, and each library contributed about 1.5 +/- 0.3 million.

The authors prepared UMI-labeled TRB cDNA libraries by 5' RACE. TCRdb reanalyzed the 5' RACE reads, giving one entry per CDR3 protein sequence and no DNA. The specimen's table records approximately 56,000 distinct CDR3 sequences. With about 300,000 cells each, the CD8+ T cell subsets were individually sorted in triplicate. Sequenced material: memory CD8+ T cells from blood. The TCR was taken from a human donor in good health. Some clones in this sample may be carry-over from other donors' samples.

The CDR3 sequence is CASSQEPVPNTEAFF. The rearrangement joins TRBV4-3 to TRBJ1-1. In germline, CDR1 is LGHNA, CDR2 YSLEER. There are 15 residues in the CDR3.